A single T cell receptor (beta chain) is shown here with its context. Study processing details: For nucleated cells, counts were estimated from reference gene primer amplification. TCRdb's table, derived via immunoSEQ multiplex PCR, lists solely in-frame clones and lacks some. The V and J calls and the clone size are those of that table, but D and trimming were determined from the DNA. The sample includes approximately 230,000 clones, approximately 84% seen only once; the top ten take more than 1.5%. This sample is drawn from a study of blood T cell repertoires in COVID-19. The CDR3 totals 17 residues. Trimming shortened V by 0 bases and J by 0 bases, and 15 bases separated the two germline ends. Germline V gene sequence: CDR1 SQVTM, CDR2 ANQGSEA.

This chain links TRBV29-1 with TRBJ2-1; D is unresolved. The clonotype was recovered from a man in his forties who had recovered from COVID-19. The sequenced material came from PBMCs or T cells enriched from blood (not recorded which). CDR3 loop: CSVEDPPGSSSYNEQFF. CDR3 sequence (DNA): TGCAGCGTTGAAGATCCCCCCGGGTCCAGCTCCTACAATGAGCAGTTCTTC.